The subject of this entry is one TCR beta chain. Its antigen is as yet unknown. The sample belongs to a study of blood T cells in healthy people across ages. The overall study: Template switching recovered approximately one barcoded beta molecule for every two T cells.

V shed 3 bases and J shed 6 bases, with 21 bases lying between them. There are 16 residues in the CDR3. From germline, CDR1 is MGHRA and CDR2 YSYEKL. A second roughly 7 to 11 cycle PCR used barcoded and J-beta primers. TCRdb ran MiXCR on the 5' RACE reads and lists one entry per CDR3 protein. The data contain about 1.6 million distinct CDR3 sequences, 30% to 35% of them singletons. Study-level findings and limits: Unsorted PBMCs prevented conclusive naive versus antigen-experienced comparison.

V is TRBV4-1 and J is TRBJ2-7; D is perhaps TRBD2 (6 bases). The TCR was taken from a woman younger than 45 in good health. The sequencing sample was made of blood. The CDR3, as DNA: TGCGCCAGCAGCCAGCCCCCGGCTATTGTGGGGGGCGAGCAGTACTTC. Its translation: CASSQPPAIVGGEQYF.